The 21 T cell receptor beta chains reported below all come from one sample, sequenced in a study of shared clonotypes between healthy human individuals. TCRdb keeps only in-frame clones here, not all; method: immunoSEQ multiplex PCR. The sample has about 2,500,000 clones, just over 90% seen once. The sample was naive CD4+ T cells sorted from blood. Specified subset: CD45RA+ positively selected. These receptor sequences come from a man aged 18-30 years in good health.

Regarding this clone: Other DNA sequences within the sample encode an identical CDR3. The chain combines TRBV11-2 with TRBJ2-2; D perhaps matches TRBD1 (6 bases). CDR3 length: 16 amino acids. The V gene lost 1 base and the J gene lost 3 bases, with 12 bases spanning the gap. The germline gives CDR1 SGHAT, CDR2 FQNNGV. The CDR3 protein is CASSLVRGSYTGELFF. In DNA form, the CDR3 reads TGTGCCAGCAGCTTAGTCAGGGGTTCATACACCGGGGAGCTGTTTTTT.

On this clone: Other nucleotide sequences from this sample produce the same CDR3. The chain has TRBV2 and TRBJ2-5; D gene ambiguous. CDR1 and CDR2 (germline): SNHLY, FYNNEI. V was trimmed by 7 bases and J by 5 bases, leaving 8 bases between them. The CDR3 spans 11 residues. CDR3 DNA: TGTGCCAGCACCTTATCGGAGACCCAGTACTTC. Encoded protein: CASTLSETQYF.

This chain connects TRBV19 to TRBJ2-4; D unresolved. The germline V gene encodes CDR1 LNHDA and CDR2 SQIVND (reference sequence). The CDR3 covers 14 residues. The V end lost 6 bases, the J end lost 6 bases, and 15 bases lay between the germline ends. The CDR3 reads CASSPARTVNIQYF. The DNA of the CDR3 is TGTGCCAGTAGCCCCGCCCGGACCGTAAACATTCAGTACTTC.

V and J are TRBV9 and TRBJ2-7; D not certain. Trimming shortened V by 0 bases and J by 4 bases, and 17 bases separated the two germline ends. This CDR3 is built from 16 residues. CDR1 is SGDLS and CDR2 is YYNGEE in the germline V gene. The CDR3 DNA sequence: TGTGCCAGCAGCGTAGCTGGTTCGGTAAAGAAATACGAGCAGTACTTC. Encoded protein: CASSVAGSVKKYEQYF.

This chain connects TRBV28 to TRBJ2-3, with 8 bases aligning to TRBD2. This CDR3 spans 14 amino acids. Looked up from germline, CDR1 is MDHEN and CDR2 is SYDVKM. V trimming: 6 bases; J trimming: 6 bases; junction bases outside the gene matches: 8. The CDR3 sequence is CASSRTSLPDTQYF. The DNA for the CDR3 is TGTGCCAGCAGCCGGACTAGCTTACCCGATACGCAGTATTTT. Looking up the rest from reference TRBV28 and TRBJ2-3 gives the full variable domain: DVKVTQSSRYLVKRTGEKVFLECVQDMDHENMFWYRQDPGLGLRLIYFSYDVKMKEKGDIPEGYSVSREKKERFSLILESASTNQTSMYLCASSRTSLPDTQYFGPGTRLTVL.

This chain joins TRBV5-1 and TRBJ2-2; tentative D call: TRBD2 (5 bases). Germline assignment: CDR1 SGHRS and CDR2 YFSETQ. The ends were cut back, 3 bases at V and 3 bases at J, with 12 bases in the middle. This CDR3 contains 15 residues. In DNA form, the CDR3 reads TGCGCCAGCAGCTCGACCCCGAGGGACACCGGGGAGCTGTTTTTT. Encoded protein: CASSSTPRDTGELFF.

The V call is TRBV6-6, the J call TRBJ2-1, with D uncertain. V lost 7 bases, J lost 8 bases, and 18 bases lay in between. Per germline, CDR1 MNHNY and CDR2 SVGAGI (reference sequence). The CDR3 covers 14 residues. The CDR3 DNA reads TGTGCCAGCACCCCCTGGGAAGAATCCGATGAGCAGTTCTTC. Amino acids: CASTPWEESDEQFF.

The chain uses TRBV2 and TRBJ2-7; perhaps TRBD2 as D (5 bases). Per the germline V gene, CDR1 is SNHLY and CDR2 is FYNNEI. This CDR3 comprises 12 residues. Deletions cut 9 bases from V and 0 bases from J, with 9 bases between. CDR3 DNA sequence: TGTGCCAGTACTAGTAACTCCTACGAGCAGTACTTC. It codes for CASTSNSYEQYF.

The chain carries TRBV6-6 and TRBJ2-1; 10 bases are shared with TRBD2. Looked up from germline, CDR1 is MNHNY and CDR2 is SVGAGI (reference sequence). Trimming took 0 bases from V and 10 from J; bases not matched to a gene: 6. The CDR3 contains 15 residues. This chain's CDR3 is CASSYSLAGAYEQFF. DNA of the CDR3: TGTGCCAGCAGTTACTCCCTAGCGGGAGCATACGAGCAGTTCTTC.

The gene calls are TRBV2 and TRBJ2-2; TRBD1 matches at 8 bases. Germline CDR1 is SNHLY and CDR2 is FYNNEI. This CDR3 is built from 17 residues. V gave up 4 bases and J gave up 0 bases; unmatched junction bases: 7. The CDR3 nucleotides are TGTGCCAGCAGTGCCAGGGACAGGACAGCGAACACCGGGGAGCTGTTTTTT. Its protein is CASSARDRTANTGELFF.

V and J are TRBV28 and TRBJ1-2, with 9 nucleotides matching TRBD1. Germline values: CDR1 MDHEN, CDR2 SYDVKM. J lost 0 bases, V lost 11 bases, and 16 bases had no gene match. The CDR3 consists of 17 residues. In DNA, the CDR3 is TGTGCCGACCAAGTTTTGGGACAGGGCCGGCCTAACTATGGCTACACCTTC. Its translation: CADQVLGQGRPNYGYTF.

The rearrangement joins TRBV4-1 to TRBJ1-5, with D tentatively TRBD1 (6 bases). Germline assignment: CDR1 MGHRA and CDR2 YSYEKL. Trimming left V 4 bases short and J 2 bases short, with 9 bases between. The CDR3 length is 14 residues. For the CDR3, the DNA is TGCGCCAGCAGCCTACAGGGCGGCAATCAGCCCCAGCATTTT. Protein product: CASSLQGGNQPQHF.

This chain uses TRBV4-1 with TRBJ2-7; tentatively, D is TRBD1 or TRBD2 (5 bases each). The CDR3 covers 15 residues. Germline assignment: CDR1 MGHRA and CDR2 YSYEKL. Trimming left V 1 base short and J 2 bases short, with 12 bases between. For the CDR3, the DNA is TGCGCCAGCAGCCAAGGCGCCGGGGCTACCTACGAGCAGTACTTC. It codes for CASSQGAGATYEQYF.

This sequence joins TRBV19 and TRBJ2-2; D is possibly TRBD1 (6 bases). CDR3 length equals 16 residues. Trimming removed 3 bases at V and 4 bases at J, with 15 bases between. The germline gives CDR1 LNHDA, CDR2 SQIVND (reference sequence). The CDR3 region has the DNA TGTGCCAGTAGTATGAGCACAGGGTCGGGCACCGGGGAGCTGTTTTTT. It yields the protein CASSMSTGSGTGELFF.

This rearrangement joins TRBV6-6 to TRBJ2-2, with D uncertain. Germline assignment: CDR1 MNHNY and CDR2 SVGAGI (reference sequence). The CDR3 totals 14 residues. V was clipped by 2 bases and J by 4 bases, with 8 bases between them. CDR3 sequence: CASSYAPTTGELFF. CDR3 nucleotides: TGTGCCAGCAGTTACGCCCCGACCACCGGGGAGCTGTTTTTT.

The CDR3 bases are TGTGCCAGCAGTGACCTGGGACAGGCTCTCGAGCAGTACTTC. It yields the protein CASSDLGQALEQYF. The V and J genes are TRBV6-1 and TRBJ2-7; 8 positions match TRBD1. The CDR3 is 14 residues long. V was pared by 3 bases and J by 6 bases, with 7 bases of the junction left unmatched. Looked up from germline, CDR1 is MNHNS and CDR2 is SASEGT.

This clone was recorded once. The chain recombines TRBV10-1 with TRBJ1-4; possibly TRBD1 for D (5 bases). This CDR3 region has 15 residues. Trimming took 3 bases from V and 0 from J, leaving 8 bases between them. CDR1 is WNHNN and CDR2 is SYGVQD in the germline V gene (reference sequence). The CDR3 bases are TGCGCCAGCAGTGAAGGGGCTGCAACTAATGAAAAACTGTTTTTT. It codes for CASSEGAATNEKLFF.

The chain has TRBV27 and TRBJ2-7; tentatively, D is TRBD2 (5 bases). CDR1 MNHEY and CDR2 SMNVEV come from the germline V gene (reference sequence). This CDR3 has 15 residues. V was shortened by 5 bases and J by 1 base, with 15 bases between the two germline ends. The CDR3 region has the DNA TGTGCCAGCAGTCTAAATCCGGGCGGGTCCTACGAGCAGTACTTC. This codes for CASSLNPGGSYEQYF.

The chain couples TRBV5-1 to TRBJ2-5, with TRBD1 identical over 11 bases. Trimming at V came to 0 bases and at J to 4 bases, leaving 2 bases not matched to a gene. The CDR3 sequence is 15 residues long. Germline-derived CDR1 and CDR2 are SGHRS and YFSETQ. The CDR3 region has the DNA TGCGCCAGCAGCTTGGGGACAGGGGGCGCAGAGACCCAGTACTTC. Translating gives CASSLGTGGAETQYF. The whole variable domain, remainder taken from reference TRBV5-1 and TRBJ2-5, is KAGVTQTPRYLIKTRGQQVTLSCSPISGHRSVSWYQQTPGQGLQFLFEYFSETQRNKGNFPGRFSGRQFSNSRSEMNVSTLELGDSALYLCASSLGTGGAETQYFGPGTRLLVL.

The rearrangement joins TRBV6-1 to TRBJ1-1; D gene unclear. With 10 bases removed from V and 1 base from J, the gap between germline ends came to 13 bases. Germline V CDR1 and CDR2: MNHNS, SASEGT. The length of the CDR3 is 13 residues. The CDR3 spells CATTQKPNTEAFF. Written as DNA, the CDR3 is TGTGCCACAACGCAGAAACCGAACACTGAAGCTTTCTTT.

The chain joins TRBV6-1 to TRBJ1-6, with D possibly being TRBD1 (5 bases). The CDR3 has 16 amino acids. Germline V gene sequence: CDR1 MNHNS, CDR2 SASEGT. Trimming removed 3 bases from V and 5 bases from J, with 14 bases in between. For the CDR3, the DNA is TGTGCCAGCAGTGAGGGGACCCGGCGGAATAATTCACCCCTCCACTTT. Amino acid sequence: CASSEGTRRNNSPLHF.